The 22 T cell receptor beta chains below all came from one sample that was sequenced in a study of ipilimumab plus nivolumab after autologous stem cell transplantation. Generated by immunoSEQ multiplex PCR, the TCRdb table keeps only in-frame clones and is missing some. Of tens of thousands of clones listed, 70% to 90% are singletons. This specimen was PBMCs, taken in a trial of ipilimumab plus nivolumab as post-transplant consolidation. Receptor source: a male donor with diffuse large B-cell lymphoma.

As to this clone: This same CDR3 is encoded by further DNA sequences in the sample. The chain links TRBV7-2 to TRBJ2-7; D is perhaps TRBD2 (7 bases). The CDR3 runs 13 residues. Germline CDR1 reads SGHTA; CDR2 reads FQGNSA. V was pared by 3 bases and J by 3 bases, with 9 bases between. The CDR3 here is CASSLGGGYEQYF. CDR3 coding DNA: TGTGCCAGCAGCTTGGGAGGGGGCTACGAGCAGTACTTC.

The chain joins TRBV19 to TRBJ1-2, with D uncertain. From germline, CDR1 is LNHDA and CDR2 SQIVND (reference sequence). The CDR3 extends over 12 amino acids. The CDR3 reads CVILREDYGYTF. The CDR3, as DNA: TGTGTCATCCTACGGGAGGACTATGGCTACACCTTC.

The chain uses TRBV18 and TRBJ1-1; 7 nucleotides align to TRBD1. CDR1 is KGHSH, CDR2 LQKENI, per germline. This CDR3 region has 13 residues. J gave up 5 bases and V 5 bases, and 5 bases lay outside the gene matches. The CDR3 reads CASSTTGTTEAFF. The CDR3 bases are TGTGCCAGCTCAACGACAGGGACTACTGAAGCTTTCTTT. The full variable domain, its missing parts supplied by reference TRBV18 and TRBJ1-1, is NAGVMQNPRHLVRRRGQEARLRCSPMKGHSHVYWYRQLPEEGLKFMVYLQKENIIDESGMPKERFSAEFPKEGPSILRIQQVVRGDSAAYFCASSTTGTTEAFFGQGTRLTVV.

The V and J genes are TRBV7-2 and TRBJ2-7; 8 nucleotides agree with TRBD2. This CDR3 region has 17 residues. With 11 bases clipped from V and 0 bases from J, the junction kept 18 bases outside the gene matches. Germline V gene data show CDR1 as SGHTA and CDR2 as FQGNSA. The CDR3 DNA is TGTGCCCCCTGCCCGGGGGGAGCGGGGGACAACTCCTACGAGCAGTACTTC. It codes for CAPCPGGAGDNSYEQYF.

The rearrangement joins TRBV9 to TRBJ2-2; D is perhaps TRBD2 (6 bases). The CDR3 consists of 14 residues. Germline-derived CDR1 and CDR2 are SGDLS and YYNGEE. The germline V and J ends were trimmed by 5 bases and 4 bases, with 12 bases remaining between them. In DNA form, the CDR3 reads TGTGCCAGCAGTCGGTTACTAGCCACCGGGGAGCTGTTTTTT. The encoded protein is CASSRLLATGELFF. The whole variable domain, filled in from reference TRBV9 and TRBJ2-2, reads DSGVTQTPKHLITATGQRVTLRCSPRSGDLSVYWYQQSLDQGLQFLIQYYNGEERAKGNILERFSAQQFPDLHSELNLSSLELGDSALYFCASSRLLATGELFFGEGSRLTVL.

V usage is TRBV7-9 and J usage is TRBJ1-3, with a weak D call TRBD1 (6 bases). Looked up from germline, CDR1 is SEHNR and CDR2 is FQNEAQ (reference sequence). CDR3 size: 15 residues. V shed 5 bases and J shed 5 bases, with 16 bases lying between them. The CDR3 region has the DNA TGTGCCAGCAGCCCAGGGGATCACGCCAGAAACACCATATATTTT. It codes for CASSPGDHARNTIYF.

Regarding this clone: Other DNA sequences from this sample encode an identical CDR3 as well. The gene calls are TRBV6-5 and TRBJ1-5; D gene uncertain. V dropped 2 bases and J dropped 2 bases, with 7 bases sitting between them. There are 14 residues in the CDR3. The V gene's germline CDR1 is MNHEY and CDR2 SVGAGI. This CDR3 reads CASSYRAGNQPQHF. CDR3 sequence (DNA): TGTGCCAGCAGTTACAGGGCGGGCAATCAGCCCCAGCATTTT.

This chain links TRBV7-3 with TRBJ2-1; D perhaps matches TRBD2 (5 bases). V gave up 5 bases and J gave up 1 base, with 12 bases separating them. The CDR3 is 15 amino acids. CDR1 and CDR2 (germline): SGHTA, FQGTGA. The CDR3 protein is CASSPHRGSYNEQFF. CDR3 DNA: TGTGCCAGCAGCCCCCATCGGGGTTCCTACAATGAGCAGTTCTTC.

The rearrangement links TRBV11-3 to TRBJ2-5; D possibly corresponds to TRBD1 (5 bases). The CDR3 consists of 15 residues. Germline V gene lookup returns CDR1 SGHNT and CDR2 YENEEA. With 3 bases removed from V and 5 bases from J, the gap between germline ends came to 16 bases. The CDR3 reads CASSFGQGEVETQYF. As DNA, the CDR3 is TGTGCCAGCAGCTTTGGGCAGGGCGAAGTCGAGACCCAGTACTTC.

CDR3 coding DNA: TGTGCCAGCAGTGAAGTAGGACTAGCTGCTGATACGCAGTATTTT. It is translated as CASSEVGLAADTQYF. The chain uses TRBV6-4 and TRBJ2-3; the match to TRBD2 covers 8 bases. J gave up 6 bases and V 3 bases, and 8 bases lay outside the gene matches. The germline V gene encodes CDR1 MRHNA and CDR2 SNTAGT. The CDR3 contains 15 residues.

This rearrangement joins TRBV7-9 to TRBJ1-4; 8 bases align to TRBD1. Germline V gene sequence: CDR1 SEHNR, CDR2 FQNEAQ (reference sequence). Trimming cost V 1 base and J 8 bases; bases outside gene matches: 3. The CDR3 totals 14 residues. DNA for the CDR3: TGTGCCAGCAGCTTAGGACAGGGGAGGGAAAAACTGTTTTTT. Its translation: CASSLGQGREKLFF.

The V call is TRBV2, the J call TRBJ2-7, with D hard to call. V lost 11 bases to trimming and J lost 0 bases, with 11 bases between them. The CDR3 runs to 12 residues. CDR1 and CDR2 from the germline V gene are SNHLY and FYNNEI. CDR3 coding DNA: TGTGCCTGTGGCAGAAGCTCCTACGAGCAGTACTTC. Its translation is CACGRSSYEQYF.

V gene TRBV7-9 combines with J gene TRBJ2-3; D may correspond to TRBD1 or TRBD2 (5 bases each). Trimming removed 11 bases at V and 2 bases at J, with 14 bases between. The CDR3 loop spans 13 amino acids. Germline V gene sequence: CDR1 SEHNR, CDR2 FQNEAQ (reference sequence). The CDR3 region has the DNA TGTGCCGGGGGTCCTCCGATCACAGATACGCAGTATTTT. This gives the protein CAGGPPITDTQYF.

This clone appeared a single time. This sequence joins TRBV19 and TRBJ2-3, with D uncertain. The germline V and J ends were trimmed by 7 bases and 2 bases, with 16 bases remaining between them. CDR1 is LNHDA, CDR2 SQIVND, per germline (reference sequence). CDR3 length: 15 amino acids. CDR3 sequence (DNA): TGTGCCAGTACCGATTCTGGCACTTACACAGATACGCAGTATTTT. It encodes CASTDSGTYTDTQYF.

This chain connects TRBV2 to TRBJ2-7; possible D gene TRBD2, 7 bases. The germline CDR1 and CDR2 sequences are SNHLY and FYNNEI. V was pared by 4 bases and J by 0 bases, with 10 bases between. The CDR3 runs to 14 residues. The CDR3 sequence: CASSGGGLSYEQYF. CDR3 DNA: TGTGCCAGCAGTGGGGGGGGCCTCTCCTACGAGCAGTACTTC.

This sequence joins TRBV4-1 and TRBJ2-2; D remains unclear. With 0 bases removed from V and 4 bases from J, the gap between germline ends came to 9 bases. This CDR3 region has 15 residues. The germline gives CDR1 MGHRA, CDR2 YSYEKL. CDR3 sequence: CASSQEGYSTGELFF. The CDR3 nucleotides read TGCGCCAGCAGCCAAGAGGGCTACTCCACCGGGGAGCTGTTTTTT.

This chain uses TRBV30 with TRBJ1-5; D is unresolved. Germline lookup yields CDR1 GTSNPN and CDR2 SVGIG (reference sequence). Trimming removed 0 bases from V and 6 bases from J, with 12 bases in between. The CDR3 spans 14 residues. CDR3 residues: CAWSVRGFVQPQHF. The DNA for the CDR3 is TGTGCCTGGAGTGTACGCGGGTTTGTTCAGCCCCAGCATTTT.

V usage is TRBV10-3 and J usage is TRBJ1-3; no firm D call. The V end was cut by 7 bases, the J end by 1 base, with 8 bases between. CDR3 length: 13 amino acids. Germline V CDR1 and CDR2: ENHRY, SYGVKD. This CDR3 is CAITAESGNTIYF. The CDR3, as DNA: TGTGCCATCACCGCGGAATCTGGAAACACCATATATTTT.

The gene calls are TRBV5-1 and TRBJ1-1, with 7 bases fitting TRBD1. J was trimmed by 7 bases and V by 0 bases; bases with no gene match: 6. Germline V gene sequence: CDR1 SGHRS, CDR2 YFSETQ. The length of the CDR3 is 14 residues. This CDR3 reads CASSLEGGRGEAFF. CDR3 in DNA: TGCGCCAGCAGCTTGGAAGGGGGCCGGGGTGAAGCTTTCTTT.

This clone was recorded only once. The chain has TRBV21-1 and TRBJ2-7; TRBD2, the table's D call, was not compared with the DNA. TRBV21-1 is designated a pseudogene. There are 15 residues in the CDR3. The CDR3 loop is CASRPLAGGFYEQYF. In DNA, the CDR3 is TGTGCCAGCCGCCCTCTAGCGGGGGGATTCTACGAGCAGTACTTC.

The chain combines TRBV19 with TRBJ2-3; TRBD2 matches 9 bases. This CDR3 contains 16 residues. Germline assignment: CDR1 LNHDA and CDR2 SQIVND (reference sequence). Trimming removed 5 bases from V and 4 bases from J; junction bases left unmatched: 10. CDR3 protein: CASSPSGLASADTQYF. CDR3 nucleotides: TGTGCCAGTAGTCCCTCAGGACTAGCGTCGGCAGATACGCAGTATTTT.

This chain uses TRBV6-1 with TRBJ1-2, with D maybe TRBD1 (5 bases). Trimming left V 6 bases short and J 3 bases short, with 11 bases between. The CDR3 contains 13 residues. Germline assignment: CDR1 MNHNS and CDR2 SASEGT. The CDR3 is CASSPLGHYGYTF. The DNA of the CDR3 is TGTGCCAGCAGCCCTCTGGGGCACTATGGCTACACCTTC.